Shown below are 22 T cell receptor beta chains from a single sample sequenced in a study of blood T cell repertoires in COVID-19. The data were produced by immunoSEQ multiplex PCR, yet TCRdb's version contains in-frame clones alone and is incomplete. The table lists about 440,000 clones, about 90% of them singletons, with about 0.6% in the top ten. The sequencing sample was made of PBMCs or T cells enriched from blood (not recorded which). These receptors all come from a man aged 18 to 29 who had recovered from COVID-19.

The chain couples TRBV6-1 to TRBJ1-5; D ambiguous. There are 14 residues in the CDR3. In germline, CDR1 is MNHNS, CDR2 SASEGT. Trimming cost V 1 base and J 5 bases, with 9 bases left between them. CDR3 amino acids: CASSEVGTDQPQHF. CDR3 bases: TGTGCCAGCAGTGAAGTTGGAACAGATCAGCCCCAGCATTTT.

This sequence joins TRBV30 and TRBJ2-1; 7 nucleotides align to TRBD2. With 0 bases clipped from V and 3 bases from J, the junction kept 5 bases outside the gene matches. CDR3 length: 15 residues. Germline CDR1 GTSNPN, CDR2 SVGIG (reference sequence). CDR3 protein: CAWSVGGGFYNEQFF. The CDR3 DNA follows: TGTGCCTGGAGTGTAGGCGGGGGATTCTACAATGAGCAGTTCTTC.

The chain recombines TRBV27 with TRBJ2-1; tentatively, D is TRBD2 (5 bases). The V and J ends lost 3 bases and 0 bases respectively, with 9 bases between them. CDR3 length equals 15 residues. Germline CDR1 MNHEY, CDR2 SMNVEV (reference sequence). CDR3 in amino acids: CASSLAGPSYNEQFF. The CDR3, as DNA: TGTGCCAGCAGTTTGGCGGGTCCCTCCTACAATGAGCAGTTCTTC.

The CDR3 nucleotides read TGCGCCAGCAGCCCCCCAACGGGGGGCTATGGCTACACCTTC. This encodes CASSPPTGGYGYTF. This chain uses TRBV4-1 with TRBJ1-2; maybe TRBD1 (5 bases). CDR3 length: 14 residues. The germline V and J ends were trimmed by 4 bases and 4 bases, with 13 bases remaining between them. Germline CDR1 is MGHRA and CDR2 is YSYEKL.

The chain couples TRBV3-1 (or the pseudogene TRBV3-2) to TRBJ2-7; 7 bases fit TRBD2. Germline CDR1 and CDR2: LGHDT and YNNKEL (reference sequence). J lost 1 base, V lost 4 bases, and 7 bases had no gene match. The CDR3 totals 15 residues. The DNA for the CDR3 is TGTGCCAGCAGCCCGGGACTAAAGGGATCCTACGAGCAGTACTTC. Its protein product is CASSPGLKGSYEQYF.

This clone was seen once. The genes are TRBV18 and TRBJ1-3; 8 bases line up with TRBD1. CDR3 length: 15 residues. Germline values: CDR1 KGHSH, CDR2 LQKENI. V shed 6 bases and J 4 bases; nucleotides not matched to a gene: 8. The CDR3 DNA is TGTGCCAGCTCGCCGGGACAGGTTTACGGAAACACCATATATTTT. It codes for CASSPGQVYGNTIYF.

V is TRBV28 and J is TRBJ1-5; D ambiguous. Looked up from germline, CDR1 is MDHEN and CDR2 is SYDVKM. CDR3 length: 14 amino acids. The V gene lost 3 bases and the J gene lost 1 base, with 7 bases spanning the gap. DNA of the CDR3: TGTGCCAGCAGTTTGGGAGTGAGCAATCAGCCCCAGCATTTT. Translation gives CASSLGVSNQPQHF.

J is TRBJ1-1 and V is TRBV30; D remains unclear. Looked up from germline, CDR1 is GTSNPN and CDR2 is SVGIG (reference sequence). This CDR3 region has 11 residues. Deletions cut 5 bases from V and 5 bases from J, with 9 bases between. The CDR3 DNA sequence: TGTGCCTGGGGTCTTAGTACTGAAGCTTTCTTT. It specifies CAWGLSTEAFF.

This chain connects TRBV2 to TRBJ2-2; D perhaps matches TRBD1 (5 bases). Germline CDR1 is SNHLY and CDR2 is FYNNEI. The length of the CDR3 is 16 residues. The V end lost 6 bases, the J end lost 4 bases, and 18 bases lay between the germline ends. The CDR3 DNA reads TGTGCCAGCAGGGAGATGCCAGGGTTGGTCACCGGGGAGCTGTTTTTT. Translation gives CASREMPGLVTGELFF.

This clone was seen a single time. The chain employs TRBV7-9 and TRBJ2-1; 9 nucleotides line up with TRBD2. Trimming took 4 bases from V and 8 from J; bases not matched to a gene: 15. Germline loops: CDR1 SEHNR, CDR2 FQNEAQ (reference sequence). The CDR3 spans 17 residues. The CDR3, as DNA: TGTGCCAGCAGCTCGGCGGGGGGGCAGGTCCCCAGGGATGAGCAGTTCTTC. It is translated as CASSSAGGQVPRDEQFF.

V and J are TRBV18 and TRBJ2-1, with D possibly TRBD2 on 6 matching bases. Germline loops: CDR1 KGHSH, CDR2 LQKENI. Trimming cost V 0 bases and J 0 bases, with 9 bases left between them. This CDR3 has 16 residues. As DNA, the CDR3 is TGTGCCAGCTCACCACCGAGGGGACTCTCCTACAATGAGCAGTTCTTC. As protein: CASSPPRGLSYNEQFF. The full variable domain, its missing parts supplied by reference TRBV18 and TRBJ2-1, is NAGVMQNPRHLVRRRGQEARLRCSPMKGHSHVYWYRQLPEEGLKFMVYLQKENIIDESGMPKERFSAEFPKEGPSILRIQQVVRGDSAAYFCASSPPRGLSYNEQFFGPGTRLTVL.

The chain joins TRBV7-9 to TRBJ1-1; TRBD1 matches at 8 bases. V lost 5 bases and J lost 5; bases outside the gene matches: 7. This CDR3 region has 14 residues. Germline V gene data show CDR1 as SEHNR and CDR2 as FQNEAQ (reference sequence). The CDR3 protein is CASSPDRVNTEAFF. The CDR3 DNA follows: TGTGCCAGCAGCCCGGACAGGGTAAATACTGAAGCTTTCTTT.

CDR3 region: CASSVFPWVAGGPYNEQFF. The CDR3 nucleotides are TGTGCCAGCAGCGTATTCCCATGGGTGGCGGGGGGCCCCTACAATGAGCAGTTCTTC. The V and J genes are TRBV9 and TRBJ2-1; 8 nucleotides agree with TRBD2. From germline, CDR1 is SGDLS and CDR2 YYNGEE. CDR3 length: 19 amino acids. J was trimmed by 2 bases and V by 1 base; bases with no gene match: 14.

This clone was observed at least ten times. This sequence joins TRBV6-1 and TRBJ1-3; perhaps TRBD1 as D (6 bases). Germline CDR1 is MNHNS and CDR2 is SASEGT. V lost 2 bases and J 7 bases, leaving 15 bases between the germline ends. This CDR3 has 15 residues. The CDR3 DNA is TGTGCCAGCAGTGAACTTTCGGGGACATCGAACACCATATATTTT. It is translated as CASSELSGTSNTIYF.

The gene calls are TRBV2 and TRBJ1-6; 7 bases map to TRBD1. The V gene's germline CDR1 is SNHLY and CDR2 FYNNEI. The V segment lost 2 bases and the J segment 12 bases; nucleotides outside the gene matches: 10. The CDR3 sequence is 15 residues long. The CDR3 sequence: CASSELDREWVPLHF. DNA of the CDR3: TGTGCCAGCAGTGAATTAGACAGGGAGTGGGTACCCCTCCACTTT.

This clone was seen a single time. The V and J genes are TRBV5-4 and TRBJ2-7; 7 bases are shared with TRBD1. This CDR3 is 15 amino acids long. Trimming removed 4 bases from V and 1 base from J; junction bases left unmatched: 8. Germline assignment: CDR1 SGHNT and CDR2 YYREEE (reference sequence). CDR3 nucleotides: TGTGCCAGCAGCCCGACAGGGCGTGGATCCTACGAGCAGTACTTC. This codes for CASSPTGRGSYEQYF.

The table lists this clone with a count of one. This sequence joins TRBV11-1 and TRBJ1-6; D gene unclear. The germline V gene has CDR1 SGHAT and CDR2 FQDESV (reference sequence). This CDR3 spans 13 amino acids. The V end lost 3 bases, the J end lost 5 bases, and 5 bases lay between the germline ends. CDR3 DNA: TGTGCCAGCAGCTTGCACAATAATTCACCCCTCCACTTT. Translating gives CASSLHNNSPLHF.

The chain employs TRBV19 and TRBJ1-5; TRBD1 might be the D (5 bases). This CDR3 is 17 amino acids long. Trimming took off 7 bases at V and 5 bases at J, with 24 bases between the two ends. CDR1 is LNHDA, CDR2 SQIVND, per germline (reference sequence). The CDR3 loop is CASKASRGTDGDQPQHF. CDR3 nucleotides: TGTGCCAGTAAGGCTTCTCGGGGGACGGACGGTGATCAGCCCCAGCATTTT.

V gene TRBV11-1 combines with J gene TRBJ2-3; TRBD2 might be the D (5 bases). The CDR3 is 14 amino acids. CDR1 is SGHAT, CDR2 FQDESV, per germline (reference sequence). Trimming removed 5 bases from V and 1 base from J, with 10 bases in between. The DNA of the CDR3 is TGTGCCAGCAGCCACGCGGGCCGCACAGATACGCAGTATTTT. Translation gives CASSHAGRTDTQYF.

V gene TRBV5-5 combines with J gene TRBJ2-2, with a tentative D call TRBD1 (6 bases). With 4 bases removed from V and 4 bases from J, the gap between germline ends came to 11 bases. Germline assignment: CDR1 SGHKS and CDR2 YYEKEE (reference sequence). The CDR3 has 14 amino acids. The CDR3 bases are TGTGCCAGCAGCCAGGGACAAGTCACCGGGGAGCTGTTTTTT. This encodes CASSQGQVTGELFF.

This rearrangement joins TRBV12-3 or TRBV12-4 to TRBJ1-1; D gene uncertain. This CDR3 is built from 12 residues. The germline V and J ends were trimmed by 4 bases and 11 bases, with 14 bases remaining between them. The CDR3 sequence is CASSSDGPGAFF. CDR3 coding DNA: TGTGCCAGCAGTTCGGATGGGCCCGGCGCTTTCTTT.

The V and J genes are TRBV5-1 and TRBJ2-1, with a possible D match to TRBD1 (6 bases). The CDR3 is 16 residues long. Trimming removed 5 bases at V and 5 bases at J, with 20 bases between. In germline, CDR1 is SGHRS, CDR2 YFSETQ. The CDR3 sequence: CASSWGRWETNNEQFF. CDR3 bases: TGCGCCAGCAGTTGGGGGCGGTGGGAGACGAACAATGAGCAGTTCTTC.